This entry is about one T cell receptor (beta chain). The antigen remains unidentified. This CDR3 region has 16 residues. The junction had 8 bases not matched to a gene; V was cut back by 5 bases and J by 4 bases. This specimen comes from a study of T-cell memory formation after mild COVID-19. Findings of the study overall: Contracting CD4+ clones sat mainly in CM and EM; CD8+ in EMRA. Among clones contracting day 15 to 85, CD4/CD8 was balanced, whereas later expanders leaned CD4+.

5'RACE primed at constant segments yielded TCR alpha and TCR beta cDNA libraries bearing sample barcodes and UMIs. Via MiXCR, TCRdb re-called the 5' RACE reads, giving one row per CDR3 protein. The data hold a few hundred thousand distinct CDR3 sequences, with around a fifth observed a single time. The sequence was collected from an adult woman who had mild COVID-19 (a few samples of this study predate the infection). Cell type and time point are not known. This chain connects TRBV12-3 or TRBV12-4 to TRBJ2-1, with TRBD2 matching 10 bases. The sample taken for sequencing was PBMCs or a T cell subset sorted from them (not recorded which). The CDR3 is CASSPDEREGYNEQFF. CDR3 in DNA: TGTGCCAGCAGTCCGGATGAGCGGGAGGGGTACAATGAGCAGTTCTTC.